This record looks at one T cell receptor (beta chain) sequence and its context. The antigen is undetermined. Sorted-subset replicate PCRs used 200 ng DNA, 25,000 to 30,000 T cell genomes. Here immunoSEQ multiplex PCR was the method, and the copy in TCRdb shows in-frame clones only, minus some. The table shows more than 2 million clones, with about 95% occurring only once. Naive CD8 cells lacked CD45RO and underwent positive selection for CCR7, leaving out terminally differentiated effector memory CD45RA+ cells. The data stem from a study of shared clonotypes between healthy human individuals. Germline CDR1 SQVTM, CDR2 ANQGSEA. This CDR3 is built from 11 residues. Trimming took 6 bases from V and 8 from J, leaving 10 bases between them. Study-wide results and limits: Larger estimated richness was generally seen in naive subsets than in memory subsets.

The receptor was isolated from a man younger than 30 in good health. V and J are TRBV29-1 and TRBJ2-2; D perhaps matches TRBD1 (6 bases). The sequenced sample was naive CD8+ T cells sorted from blood. CDR3 sequence: CSVLQGGELFF. The CDR3 DNA sequence: TGCAGCGTCCTCCAGGGGGGGGAGCTGTTTTTT.